The 23 T cell receptor beta chains in this list originate from one sample, sequenced in a study of cytotoxic CD8 clonotypes in ibrutinib-treated CLL. Repertoires were generated with immunoSEQ multiplex PCR, while TCRdb's copy carries only in-frame clones and drops some. The sample lists roughly 190,000 clones; 55% to 85% were seen once. The sample was PBMCs, taken after 24 months of ibrutinib treatment. The receptors derive from a human donor with chronic lymphocytic leukemia.

This chain joins TRBV27 and TRBJ2-7; TRBD1 matches at 7 bases. The germline V gene encodes CDR1 MNHEY and CDR2 SMNVEV (reference sequence). The CDR3 is 15 amino acids. V lost 4 bases, J lost 5 bases, and 11 bases stayed unmatched. The CDR3 region has the DNA TGTGCCAGCAGTTCGCGACAGGGACCGCGGGACGAGCAGTACTTC. Translation gives CASSSRQGPRDEQYF.

The CDR3 DNA reads as TGTGCCAGCAGCCCGCGACAGGGAGAAGCTTTCTTT. Translation gives CASSPRQGEAFF. V and J are TRBV11-2 and TRBJ1-1, with 7 nucleotides matching TRBD1. The length of the CDR3 is 12 residues. V was pared by 5 bases and J by 8 bases, with 5 bases of the junction left unmatched. The germline V gene has CDR1 SGHAT and CDR2 FQNNGV. Full variable domain (rest looked up from reference TRBV11-2 and TRBJ1-1): EAGVAQSPRYKIIEKRQSVAFWCNPISGHATLYWYQQILGQGPKLLIQFQNNGVVDDSQLPKDRFSAERLKGVDSTLKIQPAKLEDSAVYLCASSPRQGEAFFGQGTRLTVV.

The chain employs TRBV10-1 and TRBJ2-7; tentatively, D is TRBD1 (6 bases). V gave up 4 bases and J gave up 2 bases, with 9 bases separating them. In germline, CDR1 is WNHNN, CDR2 SYGVQD (reference sequence). This CDR3 contains 13 residues. The CDR3 DNA follows: TGCGCCAGCAGTGCAAGGACAGCCTACGAGCAGTACTTC. It is translated as CASSARTAYEQYF.

The chain is built from TRBV19 and TRBJ2-1, with D hard to call. This CDR3 region has 15 residues. Germline CDR1 is LNHDA and CDR2 is SQIVND (reference sequence). The V end was cut by 2 bases, the J end by 10 bases, with 18 bases between. The CDR3 DNA reads as TGTGCCAGTAGTATAAGCCGCAACATAGCTTACGAGCAGTTCTTC. Its translation: CASSISRNIAYEQFF.

This clone has just a few counts. The V call is TRBV28, the J call TRBJ1-5, with D hard to call. The length of the CDR3 is 15 residues. V was cut by 6 bases and J by 0 bases, with 12 bases left in between. Germline V gives CDR1 MDHEN, CDR2 SYDVKM. CDR3 coding DNA: TGTGCCAGCAGCCCGATTGGGCGTAGCAATCAGCCCCAGCATTTT. Translating gives CASSPIGRSNQPQHF.

The chain couples TRBV7-9 to TRBJ1-5; no clear D. This CDR3 has 16 residues. Trimming removed 4 bases at V and 4 bases at J, with 17 bases between. Germline loops: CDR1 SEHNR, CDR2 FQNEAQ (reference sequence). The DNA of the CDR3 is TGTGCCAGCAGCTACCTGGACGGGGAGAGTAATCAGCCCCAGCATTTT. Its translation: CASSYLDGESNQPQHF.

Here the CDR3 DNA reads TGTGCCAGCAGCTTAAGTTCGAACAGATACACCGGGGAGCTGTTTTTT. Amino acid sequence: CASSLSSNRYTGELFF. The chain combines TRBV7-9 with TRBJ2-2, with D uncertain. CDR1 and CDR2 from the germline V gene are SEHNR and FQNEAQ (reference sequence). The CDR3 extends over 16 amino acids. The germline V and J ends were trimmed by 2 bases and 3 bases, with 13 bases remaining between them.

CDR3 loop: CASSSVIITDTQYF. The CDR3 DNA follows: TGTGCCAGCTCATCGGTTATCATCACAGATACGCAGTATTTT. This chain connects TRBV18 to TRBJ2-3; D gene uncertain. This CDR3 region has 14 residues. Germline loops: CDR1 KGHSH, CDR2 LQKENI. The ends were cut back, 5 bases at V and 2 bases at J, with 11 bases in the middle.

The chain carries TRBV9 and TRBJ2-3, with 8 bases fitting TRBD2. CDR1 SGDLS and CDR2 YYNGEE come from the germline V gene. V was clipped by 0 bases and J by 4 bases; unmatched bases: 7. This CDR3 is built from 16 residues. CDR3 in DNA: TGTGCCAGCAGCGTAGCGGACGGGAGGGGCCCAGATACGCAGTATTTT. Translation gives CASSVADGRGPDTQYF.

J is TRBJ2-1 and V is TRBV5-4, with 7 bases fitting TRBD1. V dropped 5 bases and J dropped 7; count of bases not matched to a gene: 9. The CDR3 runs to 14 residues. CDR1 and CDR2 from the germline V gene are SGHNT and YYREEE (reference sequence). The CDR3, as DNA: TGTGCCAGCAGTGGGGGACAGCCTGGGAATGAGCAGTTCTTC. Protein product: CASSGGQPGNEQFF.

J is TRBJ2-5 and V is TRBV11-3; 12 nucleotides match TRBD2. Germline V gene data show CDR1 as SGHNT and CDR2 as YENEEA. Trimming removed 4 bases from V and 1 base from J; junction bases left unmatched: 1. This CDR3 contains 15 residues. The CDR3 nucleotides read TGTGCCAGCAGCTCGGGACTAGCGGGCCAAGAGACCCAGTACTTC. Translation: CASSSGLAGQETQYF.

This clone was seen only once. This rearrangement joins TRBV4-1 to TRBJ1-5; possible D gene TRBD1, 5 bases. Trimming took 3 bases from V and 5 from J, leaving 11 bases between them. This CDR3 is built from 14 residues. Germline CDR1 reads MGHRA; CDR2 reads YSYEKL. The DNA for the CDR3 is TGCGCCAGCAGCCACCGACAGATTTATCAGCCCCAGCATTTT. It codes for CASSHRQIYQPQHF.

The chain joins TRBV7-9 to TRBJ1-1; possibly TRBD1 for D (5 bases). Germline values: CDR1 SEHNR, CDR2 FQNEAQ (reference sequence). V was pared by 2 bases and J by 6 bases, with 13 bases between. The CDR3 consists of 14 residues. The CDR3 nucleotides are TGTGCCAGCAGCTTACAGGGTACAAGCCCTGAAGCTTTCTTT. Its translation: CASSLQGTSPEAFF.

This chain connects TRBV27 to TRBJ2-3, with 8 nucleotides matching TRBD1. CDR1 and CDR2 (germline): MNHEY, SMNVEV (reference sequence). The CDR3 spans 15 residues. Losses at the gene ends were 6 bases for V and 4 bases for J; bases not matched to a gene: 9. The CDR3 loop is CASRTNRGTADTQYF. Written as DNA, the CDR3 is TGTGCCAGCAGAACAAACAGGGGGACGGCAGATACGCAGTATTTT.

The gene calls are TRBV4-3 and TRBJ2-7; 7 bases line up with TRBD1. The length of the CDR3 is 14 residues. Trimming at V came to 4 bases and at J to 1 base, leaving 4 bases not matched to a gene. The germline V gene has CDR1 LGHNA and CDR2 YSLEER. The CDR3 sequence: CASSRGTVSYEQYF. The CDR3 nucleotides are TGCGCCAGCAGCCGTGGGACAGTTTCCTACGAGCAGTACTTC.

The rearrangement joins TRBV7-2 to TRBJ2-5, with TRBD1 matching 10 bases. V lost 5 bases to trimming and J lost 1 base; unmatched junction nucleotides: 13. Germline V gives CDR1 SGHTA, CDR2 FQGNSA. The CDR3 length is 18 residues. CDR3 DNA sequence: TGTGCCAGCAGCAGATTCGCCGGGACAGGGGTGTTCCAAGAGACCCAGTACTTC. The encoded protein is CASSRFAGTGVFQETQYF.

The rearrangement links TRBV10-3 to TRBJ1-2, with 8 bases identical to TRBD1. The ends lost 7 bases at V and 4 bases at J; junction bases unmatched: 5. The length of the CDR3 is 13 residues. Germline CDR1 and CDR2: ENHRY and SYGVKD. The CDR3 reads CAITGTGLYGYTF. The CDR3 nucleotides read TGTGCCATCACCGGGACAGGCCTCTATGGCTACACCTTC.

This clone has only one observation. The rearrangement uses TRBV5-1 and TRBJ2-3; TRBD1 matches at 7 bases. CDR1 is SGHRS and CDR2 is YFSETQ in the germline V gene. There are 14 residues in the CDR3. J gave up 6 bases and V 2 bases, and 6 bases lay outside the gene matches. CDR3 bases: TGCGCCAGCAGCTTTACAGGGGCATTGGATACGCAGTATTTT. Protein product: CASSFTGALDTQYF.

This chain links TRBV11-2 with TRBJ1-1; D call uncertain. The CDR3 runs 16 residues. CDR1 and CDR2 from the germline V gene are SGHAT and FQNNGV. The germline V and J ends were trimmed by 5 bases and 3 bases, with 19 bases remaining between them. This CDR3 reads CASSPRPYLSDTEAFF. CDR3 sequence (DNA): TGTGCCAGCAGCCCGAGACCTTATCTGTCGGACACTGAAGCTTTCTTT.

A remark on this clone: This specimen includes other DNA sequences encoding the same CDR3. The chain employs TRBV7-9 and TRBJ1-5; D is uncertain. This CDR3 is built from 12 residues. Trimming took off 1 base at V and 6 bases at J, with 4 bases between the two ends. Germline V CDR1 and CDR2: SEHNR, FQNEAQ (reference sequence). The CDR3 region has the DNA TGTGCCAGCAGCTTAGTCGGTCAGCCCCAGCATTTT. Translated, it gives CASSLVGQPQHF.

The rearrangement links TRBV5-1 to TRBJ1-1; no clear D gene. The ends were cut back, 4 bases at V and 2 bases at J, with 12 bases in the middle. Germline V CDR1 and CDR2: SGHRS, YFSETQ. The CDR3 contains 14 residues. CDR3 nucleotide sequence: TGCGCCAGCAGCCCGATCGGGGATAACACTGAAGCTTTCTTT. It codes for CASSPIGDNTEAFF.

This clone was seen only a few times. The genes are TRBV28 and TRBJ2-7, with TRBD2 matching 8 bases. The ends lost 2 bases at V and 0 bases at J; junction bases unmatched: 3. Germline V CDR1 and CDR2: MDHEN, SYDVKM. This CDR3 region has 15 residues. CDR3 DNA sequence: TGTGCCAGCAGTTTAGAACGGGAGGGCTCCTACGAGCAGTACTTC. This codes for CASSLEREGSYEQYF. Using reference TRBV28 and TRBJ2-7 for the parts outside the CDR3, the full variable domain is DVKVTQSSRYLVKRTGEKVFLECVQDMDHENMFWYRQDPGLGLRLIYFSYDVKMKEKGDIPEGYSVSREKKERFSLILESASTNQTSMYLCASSLEREGSYEQYFGPGTRLTVT.

The V call is TRBV4-2, the J call TRBJ2-5; 7 nucleotides line up with TRBD2. This CDR3 is built from 15 residues. V gave up 5 bases and J gave up 3 bases; unmatched junction bases: 9. In germline, CDR1 is LGHNA, CDR2 YNFKEQ. This chain's CDR3 is CASSRQLAIEETQYF. The CDR3 DNA sequence: TGTGCCAGCAGCAGGCAACTAGCGATCGAAGAGACCCAGTACTTC.